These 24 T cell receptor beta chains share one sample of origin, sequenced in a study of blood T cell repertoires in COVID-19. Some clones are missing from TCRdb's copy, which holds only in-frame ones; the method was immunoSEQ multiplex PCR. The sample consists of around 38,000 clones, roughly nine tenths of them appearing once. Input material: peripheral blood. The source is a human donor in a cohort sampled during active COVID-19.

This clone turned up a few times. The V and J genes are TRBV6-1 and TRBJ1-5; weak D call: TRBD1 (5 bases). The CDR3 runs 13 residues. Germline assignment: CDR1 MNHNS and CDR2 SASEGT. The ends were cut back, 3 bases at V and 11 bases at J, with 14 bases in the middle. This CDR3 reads CASSDAGHQAQHF. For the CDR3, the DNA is TGTGCCAGCAGTGATGCAGGGCACCAGGCCCAGCATTTT.

As DNA, the CDR3 is TGCGCCAGCAGCCCCGAGGGTTACGAGCAGTACTTC. Protein: CASSPEGYEQYF. The chain is built from TRBV5-1 and TRBJ2-7, with D possibly being TRBD2 (5 bases). The CDR3 consists of 12 residues. Looked up from germline, CDR1 is SGHRS and CDR2 is YFSETQ. V lost 4 bases and J 4 bases, leaving 9 bases between the germline ends.

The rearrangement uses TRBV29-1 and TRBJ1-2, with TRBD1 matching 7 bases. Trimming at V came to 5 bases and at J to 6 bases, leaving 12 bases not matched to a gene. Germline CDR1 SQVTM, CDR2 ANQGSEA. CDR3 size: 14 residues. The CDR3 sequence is CSVPPPTGIHGYTF. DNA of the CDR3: TGCAGCGTTCCCCCCCCGACAGGGATTCATGGCTACACCTTC.

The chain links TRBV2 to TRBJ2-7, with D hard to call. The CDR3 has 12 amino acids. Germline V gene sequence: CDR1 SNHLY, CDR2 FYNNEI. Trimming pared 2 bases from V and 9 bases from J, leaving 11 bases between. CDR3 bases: TGTGCCAGCAGTGAATCGCAGACTGGGCAGTACTTC. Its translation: CASSESQTGQYF. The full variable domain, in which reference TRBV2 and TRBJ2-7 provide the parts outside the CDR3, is EPEVTQTPSHQVTQMGQEVILRCVPISNHLYFYWYRQILGQKVEFLVSFYNNEISEKSEIFDDQFSVERPDGSNFTLKIRSTKLEDSAMYFCASSESQTGQYFGPGTRLTVT.

This CDR3 is CSAKTGGDYEQYF. CDR3 in DNA: TGCAGCGCCAAAACCGGGGGGGACTACGAGCAGTACTTC. The chain employs TRBV29-1 and TRBJ2-7, with 8 bases that match TRBD2. CDR1 is SQVTM, CDR2 ANQGSEA, per germline. The CDR3 contains 13 residues. After removal of 7 bases from V and 3 bases from J, the junction contained 8 bases not matched to a gene.

The CDR3: CASSESRTAGNGYTF. CDR3 nucleotides: TGTGCCAGCAGTGAAAGTAGAACGGCAGGGAATGGCTACACCTTC. J is TRBJ1-2 and V is TRBV6-1; TRBD1 is a possible D gene (5 bases). V lost 2 bases and J 6 bases, leaving 16 bases between the germline ends. Germline lookup yields CDR1 MNHNS and CDR2 SASEGT. This CDR3 is 15 amino acids long.

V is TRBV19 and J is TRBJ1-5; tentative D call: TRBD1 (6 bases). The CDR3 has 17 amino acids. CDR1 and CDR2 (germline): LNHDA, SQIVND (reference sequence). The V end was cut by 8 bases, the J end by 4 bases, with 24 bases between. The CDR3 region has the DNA TGTGCCAGTGCGGAACAGGGAAAATCCCTTCTTAATCAGCCCCAGCATTTT. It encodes CASAEQGKSLLNQPQHF.

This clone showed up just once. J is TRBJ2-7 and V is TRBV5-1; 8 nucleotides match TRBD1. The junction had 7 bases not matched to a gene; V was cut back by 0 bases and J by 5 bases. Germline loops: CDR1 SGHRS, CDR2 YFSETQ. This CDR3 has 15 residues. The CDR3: CASSLGTGRYHEQYF. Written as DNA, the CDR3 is TGCGCCAGCAGCTTGGGGACAGGGAGGTACCACGAGCAGTACTTC.

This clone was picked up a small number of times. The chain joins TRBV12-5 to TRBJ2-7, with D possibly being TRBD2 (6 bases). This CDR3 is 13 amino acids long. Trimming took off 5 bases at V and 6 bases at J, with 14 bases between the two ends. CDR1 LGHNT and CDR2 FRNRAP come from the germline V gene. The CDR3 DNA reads TGTGCTAGTGGTCCCGGGACTGGCTTCGAGCAGTACTTC. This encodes CASGPGTGFEQYF.

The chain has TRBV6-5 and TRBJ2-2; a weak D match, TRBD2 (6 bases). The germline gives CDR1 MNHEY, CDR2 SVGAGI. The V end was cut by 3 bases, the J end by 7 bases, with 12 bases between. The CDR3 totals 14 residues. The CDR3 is CASSYEGRGGELFF. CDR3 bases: TGTGCCAGCAGTTATGAAGGGCGGGGCGGGGAGCTGTTTTTT.

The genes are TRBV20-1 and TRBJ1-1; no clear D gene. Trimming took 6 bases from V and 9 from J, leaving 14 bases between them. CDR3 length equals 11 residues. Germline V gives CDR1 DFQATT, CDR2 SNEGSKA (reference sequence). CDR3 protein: CSASLPGKAFF. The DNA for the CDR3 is TGCAGTGCCAGCCTTCCGGGAAAAGCTTTCTTT.

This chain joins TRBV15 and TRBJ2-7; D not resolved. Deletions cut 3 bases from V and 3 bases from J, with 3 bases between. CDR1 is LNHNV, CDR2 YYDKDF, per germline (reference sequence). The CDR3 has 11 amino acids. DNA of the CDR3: TGTGCCACCAGCAGCAACTACGAGCAGTACTTC. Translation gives CATSSNYEQYF.

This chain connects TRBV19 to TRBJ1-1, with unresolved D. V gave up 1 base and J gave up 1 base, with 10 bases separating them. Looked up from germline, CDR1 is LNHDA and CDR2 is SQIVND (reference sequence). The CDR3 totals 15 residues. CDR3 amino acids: CASSIGETGNTEAFF. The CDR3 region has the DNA TGTGCCAGTAGTATAGGTGAGACGGGGAACACTGAAGCTTTCTTT.

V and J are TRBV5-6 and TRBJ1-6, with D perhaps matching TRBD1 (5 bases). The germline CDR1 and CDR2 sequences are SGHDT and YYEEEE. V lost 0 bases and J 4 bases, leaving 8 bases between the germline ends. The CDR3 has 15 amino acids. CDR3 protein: CASSLEGRYNSPLHF. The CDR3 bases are TGTGCCAGCAGCTTGGAGGGGAGGTATAATTCACCCCTCCACTTT.

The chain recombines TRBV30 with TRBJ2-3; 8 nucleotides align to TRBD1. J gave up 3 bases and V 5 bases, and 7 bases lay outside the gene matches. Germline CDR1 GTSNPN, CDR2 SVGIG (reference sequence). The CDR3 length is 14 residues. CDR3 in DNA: TGTGCCTGGTCCACAAACAGGGGGACAGATACGCAGTATTTT. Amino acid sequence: CAWSTNRGTDTQYF.

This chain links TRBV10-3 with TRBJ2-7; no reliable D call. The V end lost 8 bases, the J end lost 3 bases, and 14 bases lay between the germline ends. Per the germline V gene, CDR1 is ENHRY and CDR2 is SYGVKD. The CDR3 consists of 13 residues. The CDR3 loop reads CAIAGFRNYEQYF. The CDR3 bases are TGTGCCATCGCCGGGTTCCGGAACTACGAGCAGTACTTC.

The CDR3 coding sequence is TGCGCCAGCAGCCAAGATCGCGGGGCAGGATCGACCTACGAGCAGTACTTC. Protein: CASSQDRGAGSTYEQYF. The chain recombines TRBV4-1 with TRBJ2-7, with D possibly matching TRBD2 (6 bases). The V end lost 0 bases, the J end lost 2 bases, and 17 bases lay between the germline ends. The length of the CDR3 is 17 residues. Germline V gives CDR1 MGHRA, CDR2 YSYEKL.

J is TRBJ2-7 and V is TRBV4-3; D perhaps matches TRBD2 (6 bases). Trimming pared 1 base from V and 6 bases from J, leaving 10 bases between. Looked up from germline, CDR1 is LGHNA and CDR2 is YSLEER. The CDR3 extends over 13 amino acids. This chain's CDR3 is CASSQVGEAEQYF. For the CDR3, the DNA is TGCGCCAGCAGCCAAGTGGGGGAGGCCGAGCAGTACTTC.

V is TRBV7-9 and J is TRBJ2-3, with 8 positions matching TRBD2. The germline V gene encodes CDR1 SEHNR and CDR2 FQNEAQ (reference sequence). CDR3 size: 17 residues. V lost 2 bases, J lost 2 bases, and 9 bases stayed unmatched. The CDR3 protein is CASSLPPGGSYTDTQYF. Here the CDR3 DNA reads TGTGCCAGCAGCTTACCTCCGGGGGGGAGCTACACAGATACGCAGTATTTT.

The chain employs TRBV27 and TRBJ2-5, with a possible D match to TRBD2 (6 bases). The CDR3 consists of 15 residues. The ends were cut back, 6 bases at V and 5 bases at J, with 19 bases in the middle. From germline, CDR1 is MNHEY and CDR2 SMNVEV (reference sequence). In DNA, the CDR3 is TGTGCCAGCAGCTCCCGGCGGACGGGAGAGGAGACCCAGTACTTC. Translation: CASSSRRTGEETQYF.

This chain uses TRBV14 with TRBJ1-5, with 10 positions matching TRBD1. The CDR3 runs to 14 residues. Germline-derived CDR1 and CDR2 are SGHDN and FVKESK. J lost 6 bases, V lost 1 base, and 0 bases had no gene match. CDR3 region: CASSQGQGAQPQHF. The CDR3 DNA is TGTGCCAGCAGCCAAGGACAGGGGGCTCAGCCCCAGCATTTT.

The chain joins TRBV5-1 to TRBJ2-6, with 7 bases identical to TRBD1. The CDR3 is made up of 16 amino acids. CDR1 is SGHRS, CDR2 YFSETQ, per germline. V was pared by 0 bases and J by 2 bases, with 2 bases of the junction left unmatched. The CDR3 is CASSLATGTGANVLTF. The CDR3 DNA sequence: TGCGCCAGCAGCTTGGCGACAGGGACTGGGGCCAACGTCCTGACTTTC.

The CDR3 sequence: CASSQVGLAGDEQFF. The DNA of the CDR3 is TGCGCCAGCAGCCAAGTAGGGCTAGCGGGAGATGAGCAGTTCTTC. This rearrangement joins TRBV4-1 to TRBJ2-1, with 10 bases lining up with TRBD2. Germline V gives CDR1 MGHRA, CDR2 YSYEKL. The CDR3 runs to 15 residues. The trim removed 1 base at V and 8 bases at J, leaving 5 bases unmatched.

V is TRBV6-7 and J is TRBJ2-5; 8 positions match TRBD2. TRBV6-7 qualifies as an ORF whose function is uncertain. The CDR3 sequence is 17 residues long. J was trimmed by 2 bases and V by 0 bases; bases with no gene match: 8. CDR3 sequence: CASSYSGLAGSQETQYF. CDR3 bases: TGTGCCAGCAGTTACTCGGGGTTAGCGGGGTCACAAGAGACCCAGTACTTC.